This is a list of T cell receptor beta chains from one sample in a study of somatic mutations in cytotoxic T cells in rheumatoid arthritis. Clones were sequenced by immunoSEQ multiplex PCR, and TCRdb holds only the in-frame ones, with some missing. The table includes about 30,000 clones, 75% to 85% detected once. Sequenced material: CD8+ T cells sorted from blood. These receptors were obtained from an adult with rheumatoid arthritis. The CDR3 runs from the conserved cysteine through the conserved F or W. Fields, in order: V gene, CDR3 length, D gene, J gene, CDR3 protein, CDR3 DNA. D genes are given only for firm matches.

TRBV30	12	-	TRBJ2-7	CAWSLGIYEQYF	TGTGCCTGGAGTCTGGGGATCTACGAGCAGTACTTC
TRBV9	15	-	TRBJ2-5	CASSNSGTRGETQYF	TGTGCCAGCAGCAACTCCGGGACCCGAGGCGAGACCCAGTACTTC
TRBV4-1	15	TRBD1	TRBJ1-1	CASSPYGTGFTEAFF	TGCGCCAGCAGCCCTTACGGGACAGGGTTCACTGAAGCTTTCTTT
TRBV7-6	16	-	TRBJ2-1	CASSLGGAAEAREQFF	TGTGCCAGCAGCTTGGGAGGAGCAGCGGAAGCAAGGGAGCAGTTCTTC
TRBV4-1	14	TRBD2	TRBJ2-7	CASSQVAGGSEQYF	TGCGCCAGCAGCCAAGTAGCGGGAGGCTCTGAGCAGTACTTC
TRBV7-9	13	TRBD1	TRBJ2-5	CASSLTGEETQYF	TGTGCCAGCAGCTTAACAGGGGAAGAGACCCAGTACTTC
TRBV7-9	15	-	TRBJ1-2	CASSGRQATGYGYTF	TGTGCCAGCAGCGGTAGACAGGCGACCGGCTATGGCTACACCTTC
TRBV13	15	TRBD2	TRBJ2-7	CASSLRMGGTYEQYF	TGTGCCAGCAGCTTGAGGATGGGGGGGACCTACGAGCAGTACTTC
TRBV5-6	17	TRBD2	TRBJ2-3	CASSDYGLAVGTDTQYF	TGTGCCAGCAGCGACTACGGACTAGCGGTCGGCACAGATACGCAGTATTTT
TRBV19	17	TRBD1	TRBJ1-5	CASSIRQGAYSNQPQHF	TGTGCCAGTAGTATTCGGCAGGGGGCTTATAGCAATCAGCCCCAGCATTTT
TRBV6-5	13	-	TRBJ2-1	CASSYGRNNEQFF	TGTGCCAGCAGTTACGGCCGGAACAATGAGCAGTTCTTC
TRBV6-1	12	-	TRBJ2-7	CASSEVPWEQYF	TGTGCCAGCAGTGAGGTGCCCTGGGAGCAGTACTTC
TRBV28	14	-	TRBJ1-1	CASSFWTANTEAFF	TGTGCCAGCAGTTTTTGGACAGCGAACACTGAAGCTTTCTTT
TRBV5-6	15	TRBD2	TRBJ2-4	CASSWMGGSGNIQYF	TGTGCCAGCAGCTGGATGGGCGGGAGTGGAAACATTCAGTACTTC
TRBV13	15	TRBD2	TRBJ2-7	CASSFPGLGDYEQYF	TGTGCCAGCAGCTTCCCGGGACTAGGTGACTACGAGCAGTACTTC
TRBV4-1	17	-	TRBJ1-2	CASSQEWAPLGVDGYTF	TGCGCCAGCAGCCAAGAATGGGCACCCCTCGGGGTAGATGGCTACACCTTC
TRBV27	15	-	TRBJ1-5	CASRYSKASNQPQHF	TGTGCCAGCAGATACAGCAAAGCCAGCAATCAGCCCCAGCATTTT